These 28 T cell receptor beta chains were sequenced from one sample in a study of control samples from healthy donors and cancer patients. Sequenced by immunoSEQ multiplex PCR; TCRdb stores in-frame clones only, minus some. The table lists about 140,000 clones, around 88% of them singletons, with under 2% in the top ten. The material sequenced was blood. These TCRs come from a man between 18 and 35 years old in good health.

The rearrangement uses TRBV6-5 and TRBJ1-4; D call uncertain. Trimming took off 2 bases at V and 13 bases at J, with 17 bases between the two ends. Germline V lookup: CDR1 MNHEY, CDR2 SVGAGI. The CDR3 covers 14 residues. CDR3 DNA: TGTGCCAGCAGTTACGAGTACAACCTTGGGCCACTGTTTTTT. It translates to CASSYEYNLGPLFF.

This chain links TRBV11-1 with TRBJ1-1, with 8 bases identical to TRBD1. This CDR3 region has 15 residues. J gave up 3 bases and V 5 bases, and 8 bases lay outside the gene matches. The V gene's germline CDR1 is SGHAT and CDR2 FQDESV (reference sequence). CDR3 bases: TGTGCCAGCAGCATCATTACGACAGGGGACACTGAAGCTTTCTTT. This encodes CASSIITTGDTEAFF. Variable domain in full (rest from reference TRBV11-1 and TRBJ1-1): EAEVAQSPRYKITEKSQAVAFWCDPISGHATLYWYRQILGQGPELLVQFQDESVVDDSQLPKDRFSAERLKGVDSTLKIQPAELGDSAMYLCASSIITTGDTEAFFGQGTRLTVV.

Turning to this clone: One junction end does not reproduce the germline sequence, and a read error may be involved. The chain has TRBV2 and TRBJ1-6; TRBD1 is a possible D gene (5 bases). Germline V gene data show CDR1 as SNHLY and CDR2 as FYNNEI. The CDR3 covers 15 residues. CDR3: CASSEDPGLNSPLHF. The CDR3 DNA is TGTGCCAGCAGCGAAGACCCAGGGCTCAATTCACCCCTCCACTTT.

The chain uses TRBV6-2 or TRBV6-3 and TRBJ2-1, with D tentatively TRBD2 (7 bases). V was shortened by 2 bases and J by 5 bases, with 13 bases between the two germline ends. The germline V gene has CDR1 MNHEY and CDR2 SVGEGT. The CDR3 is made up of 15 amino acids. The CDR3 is CASSYPLGGHNEQFF. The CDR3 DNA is TGTGCCAGCAGTTACCCCCTCGGGGGGCACAATGAGCAGTTCTTC.

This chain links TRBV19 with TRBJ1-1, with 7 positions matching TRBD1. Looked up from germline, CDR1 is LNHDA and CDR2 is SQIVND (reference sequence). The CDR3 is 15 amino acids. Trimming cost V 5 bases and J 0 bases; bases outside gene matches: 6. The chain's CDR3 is CASSPQTGMNTEAFF. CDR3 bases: TGTGCCAGTAGTCCGCAGACAGGGATGAACACTGAAGCTTTCTTT.

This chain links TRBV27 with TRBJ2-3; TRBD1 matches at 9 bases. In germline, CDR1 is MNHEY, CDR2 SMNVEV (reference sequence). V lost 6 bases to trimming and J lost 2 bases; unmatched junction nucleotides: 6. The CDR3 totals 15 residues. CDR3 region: CASSYRDRATDTQYF. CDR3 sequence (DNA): TGTGCCAGCAGCTACCGGGACAGGGCCACAGATACGCAGTATTTT.

DNA of the CDR3: TGCGCCAGCGGGATGGGGAATGAGCAGTTCTTC. It encodes CASGMGNEQFF. The chain uses TRBV23-1 and TRBJ2-1; no clear D. TRBV23-1 is labeled an ORF, and its function is uncertain. The CDR3 covers 11 residues. Trimming removed 8 bases from V and 7 bases from J, with 9 bases in between.

As DNA, the CDR3 is TGTGCCAGCATGGGAGGGACAGTAACCTACGAGCAGTACTTC. Translation gives CASMGGTVTYEQYF. This rearrangement joins TRBV2 to TRBJ2-7; D is tentatively TRBD1 or TRBD2 (7 bases each). The CDR3 has 14 residues. Germline values: CDR1 SNHLY, CDR2 FYNNEI. Trimming took off 7 bases at V and 2 bases at J, with 15 bases between the two ends.

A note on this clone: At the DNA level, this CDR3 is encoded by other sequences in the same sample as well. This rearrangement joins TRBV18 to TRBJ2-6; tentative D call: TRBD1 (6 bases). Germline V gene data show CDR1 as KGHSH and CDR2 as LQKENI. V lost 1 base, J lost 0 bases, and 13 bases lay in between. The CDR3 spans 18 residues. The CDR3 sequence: CASSPRDNPLSGANVLTF. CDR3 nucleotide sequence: TGTGCCAGCTCACCACGGGACAACCCCCTCTCTGGGGCCAACGTCCTGACTTTC.

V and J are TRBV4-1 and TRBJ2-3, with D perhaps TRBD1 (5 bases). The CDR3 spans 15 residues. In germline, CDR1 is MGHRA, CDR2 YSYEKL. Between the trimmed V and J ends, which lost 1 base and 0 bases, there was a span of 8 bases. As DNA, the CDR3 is TGCGCCAGCAGCCAAGCGACAGCTAGCACAGATACGCAGTATTTT. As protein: CASSQATASTDTQYF.

CDR3 sequence (DNA): TGTGCCAGCAGCCGACCCCAAGAGACCCAGTACTTC. Translated, it gives CASSRPQETQYF. The chain carries TRBV28 and TRBJ2-5, with D hard to call. V was clipped by 6 bases and J by 1 base, with 6 bases between them. CDR3 length: 12 residues. Germline CDR1 reads MDHEN; CDR2 reads SYDVKM.

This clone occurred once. CDR3: CASSWVAGGMNEQFF. Written as DNA, the CDR3 is TGTGCCAGCAGTTGGGTAGCGGGGGGTATGAATGAGCAGTTCTTC. This chain joins TRBV6-5 and TRBJ2-1; the match to TRBD2 covers 10 bases. Unmatched junction bases numbered 7, after V lost 4 bases and J lost 7 bases. The CDR3 is 15 amino acids. The germline gives CDR1 MNHEY, CDR2 SVGAGI.

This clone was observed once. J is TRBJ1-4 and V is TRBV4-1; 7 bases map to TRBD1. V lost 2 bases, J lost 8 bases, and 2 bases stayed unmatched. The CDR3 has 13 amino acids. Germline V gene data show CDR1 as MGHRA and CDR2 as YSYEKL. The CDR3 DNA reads TGCGCCAGCAGCCAAATCAGGGGGGAAAAACTGTTTTTT. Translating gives CASSQIRGEKLFF.

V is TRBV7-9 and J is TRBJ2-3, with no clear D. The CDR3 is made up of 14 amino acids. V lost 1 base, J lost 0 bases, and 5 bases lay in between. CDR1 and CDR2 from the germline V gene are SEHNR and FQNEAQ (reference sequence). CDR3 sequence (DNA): TGTGCCAGCAGCTTAGGGGCTAGCACAGATACGCAGTATTTT. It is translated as CASSLGASTDTQYF.

CDR3 protein: CSVEDIGGVDTEAFF. DNA for the CDR3: TGCAGCGTTGAAGATATTGGGGGAGTGGACACTGAAGCTTTCTTT. V usage is TRBV29-1 and J usage is TRBJ1-1; D might be TRBD1 (5 bases). From germline, CDR1 is SQVTM and CDR2 ANQGSEA. The V end was cut by 0 bases, the J end by 3 bases, with 14 bases between. The CDR3 length is 15 residues.

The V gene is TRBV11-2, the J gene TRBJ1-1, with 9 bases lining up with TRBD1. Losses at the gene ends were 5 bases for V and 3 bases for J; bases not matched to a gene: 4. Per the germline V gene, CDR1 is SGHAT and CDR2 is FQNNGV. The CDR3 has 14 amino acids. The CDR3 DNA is TGTGCCAGCAGCCGGACAGGGGTTTACACTGAAGCTTTCTTT. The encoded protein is CASSRTGVYTEAFF.

The CDR3 here is CASSLVSGGLGSEQYF. Here the CDR3 DNA reads TGTGCCAGCAGTCTGGTTAGCGGTGGGCTGGGAAGCGAGCAGTACTTC. V is TRBV2 and J is TRBJ2-7, with D perhaps TRBD2 (6 bases). V was cut by 5 bases and J by 6 bases, with 23 bases left in between. The germline CDR1 and CDR2 sequences are SNHLY and FYNNEI. CDR3 length: 16 residues.

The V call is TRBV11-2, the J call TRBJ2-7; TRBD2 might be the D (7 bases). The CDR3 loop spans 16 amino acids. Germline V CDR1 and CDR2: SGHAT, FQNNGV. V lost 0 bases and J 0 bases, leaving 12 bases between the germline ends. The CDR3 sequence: CASSLEPGGLSYEQYF. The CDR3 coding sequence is TGTGCCAGCAGCTTAGAACCGGGGGGCCTCTCCTACGAGCAGTACTTC.

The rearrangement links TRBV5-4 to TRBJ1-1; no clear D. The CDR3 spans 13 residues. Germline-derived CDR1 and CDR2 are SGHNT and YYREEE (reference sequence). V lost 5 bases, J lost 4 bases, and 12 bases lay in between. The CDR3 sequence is CASRMPPGTEAFF. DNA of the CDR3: TGTGCCAGCAGAATGCCTCCGGGCACTGAAGCTTTCTTT.

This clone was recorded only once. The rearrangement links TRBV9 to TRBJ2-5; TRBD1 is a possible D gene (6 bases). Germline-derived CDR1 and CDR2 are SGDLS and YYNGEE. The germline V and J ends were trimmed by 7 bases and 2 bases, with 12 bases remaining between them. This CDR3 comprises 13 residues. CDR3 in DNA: TGTGCCAGCGCCGGGACAACGCAAGAGACCCAGTACTTC. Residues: CASAGTTQETQYF.

The DNA for the CDR3 is TGTGCCAGCAGCCAAGAACCCCTAGCGGGGGGCTCGTCAGCCAAAAACATTCAGTACTTC. Its translation is CASSQEPLAGGSSAKNIQYF. The chain employs TRBV4-2 and TRBJ2-4, with TRBD2 matching 11 bases. This CDR3 spans 20 amino acids. V was pared by 0 bases and J by 0 bases, with 10 bases of the junction left unmatched. Germline loops: CDR1 LGHNA, CDR2 YNFKEQ.

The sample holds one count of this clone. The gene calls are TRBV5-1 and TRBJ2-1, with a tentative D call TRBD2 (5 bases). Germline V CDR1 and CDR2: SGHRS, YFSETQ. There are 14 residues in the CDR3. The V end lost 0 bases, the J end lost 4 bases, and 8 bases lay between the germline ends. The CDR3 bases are TGCGCCAGCAGCTTGGCGGACTCATACAATGAGCAGTTCTTC. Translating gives CASSLADSYNEQFF.

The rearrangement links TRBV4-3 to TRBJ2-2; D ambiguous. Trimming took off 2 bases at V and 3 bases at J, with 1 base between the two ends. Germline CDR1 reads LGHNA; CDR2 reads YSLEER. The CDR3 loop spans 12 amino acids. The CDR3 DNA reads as TGCGCCAGCAGCCAATACACCGGGGAGCTGTTTTTT. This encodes CASSQYTGELFF.

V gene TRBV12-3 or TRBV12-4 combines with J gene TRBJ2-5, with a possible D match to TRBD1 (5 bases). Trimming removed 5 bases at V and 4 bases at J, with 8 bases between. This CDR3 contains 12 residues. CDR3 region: CASSVRVETQYF. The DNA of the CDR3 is TGTGCCAGCAGTGTCAGGGTAGAGACCCAGTACTTC.

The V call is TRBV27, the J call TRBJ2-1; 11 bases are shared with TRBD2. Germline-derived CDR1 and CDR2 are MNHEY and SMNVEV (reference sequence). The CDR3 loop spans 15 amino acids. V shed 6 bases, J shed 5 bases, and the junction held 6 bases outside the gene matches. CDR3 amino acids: CASRFSGGGNNEQFF. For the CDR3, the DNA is TGTGCCAGCAGATTTAGCGGGGGGGGAAACAATGAGCAGTTCTTC.

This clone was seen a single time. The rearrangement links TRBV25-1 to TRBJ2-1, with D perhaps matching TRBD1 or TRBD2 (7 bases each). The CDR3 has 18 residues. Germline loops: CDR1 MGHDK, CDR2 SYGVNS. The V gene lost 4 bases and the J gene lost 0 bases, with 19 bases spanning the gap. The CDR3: CASSGSGGQNRSYNEQFF. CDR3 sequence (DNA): TGTGCCAGCAGTGGGTCGGGGGGACAGAACCGCTCCTACAATGAGCAGTTCTTC.

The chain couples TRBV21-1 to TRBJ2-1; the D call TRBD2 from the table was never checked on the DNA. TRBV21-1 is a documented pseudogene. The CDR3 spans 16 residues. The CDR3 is CASSKMSYLQYNEQFF. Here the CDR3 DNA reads TGTGCCAGCAGCAAAATGAGCTACCTCCAATACAATGAGCAGTTCTTC.

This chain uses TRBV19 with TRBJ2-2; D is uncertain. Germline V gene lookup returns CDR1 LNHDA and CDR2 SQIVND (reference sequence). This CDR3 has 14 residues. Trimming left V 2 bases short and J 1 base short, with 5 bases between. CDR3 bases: TGTGCCAGTAGTATACAAGGGAACACCGGGGAGCTGTTTTTT. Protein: CASSIQGNTGELFF. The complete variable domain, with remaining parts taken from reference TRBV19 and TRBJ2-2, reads DGGITQSPKYLFRKEGQNVTLSCEQNLNHDAMYWYRQDPGQGLRLIYYSQIVNDFQKGDIAEGYSVSREKKESFPLTVTSAQKNPTAFYLCASSIQGNTGELFFGEGSRLTVL.